Described below is a single T cell receptor (beta chain) sequence and its context. Its antigen is still unknown. For each CDR3 protein, TCRdb gives one entry from its re-call of the 5' RACE reads, without DNA. The table for this sample gives about 300,000 distinct CDR3 sequences. The data stem from a study of monozygotic twins with inflammatory bowel disease. Germline V CDR1 and CDR2: SGHAT, FQNNGV. The CDR3 is 15 amino acids. Whole-study findings and limits: The study supported no single strong signal or clonotype linked to IBD.

This TCR derives from a human donor with ulcerative colitis or Crohn's disease, or a healthy co-twin of an affected twin (not recorded which). Sequences were obtained from blood. V and J are TRBV11-2 and TRBJ2-1. The chain's CDR3 is CASSLGGRAYNEQFF.